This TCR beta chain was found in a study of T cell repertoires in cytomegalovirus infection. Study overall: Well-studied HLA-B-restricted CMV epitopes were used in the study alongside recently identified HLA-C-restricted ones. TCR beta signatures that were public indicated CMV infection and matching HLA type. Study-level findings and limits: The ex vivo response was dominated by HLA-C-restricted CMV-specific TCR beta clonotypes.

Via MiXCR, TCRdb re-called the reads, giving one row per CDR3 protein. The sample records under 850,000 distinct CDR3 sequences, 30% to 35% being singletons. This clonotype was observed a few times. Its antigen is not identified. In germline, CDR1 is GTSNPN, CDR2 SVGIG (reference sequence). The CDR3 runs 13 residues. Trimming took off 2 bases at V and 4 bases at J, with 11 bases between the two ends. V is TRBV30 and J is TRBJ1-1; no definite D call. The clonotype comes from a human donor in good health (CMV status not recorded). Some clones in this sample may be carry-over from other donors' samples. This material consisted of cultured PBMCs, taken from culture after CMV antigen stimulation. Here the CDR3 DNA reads TGTGCCTGGAGTATTCTTCGGGGCACTGAAGCTTTCTTT. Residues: CAWSILRGTEAFF.